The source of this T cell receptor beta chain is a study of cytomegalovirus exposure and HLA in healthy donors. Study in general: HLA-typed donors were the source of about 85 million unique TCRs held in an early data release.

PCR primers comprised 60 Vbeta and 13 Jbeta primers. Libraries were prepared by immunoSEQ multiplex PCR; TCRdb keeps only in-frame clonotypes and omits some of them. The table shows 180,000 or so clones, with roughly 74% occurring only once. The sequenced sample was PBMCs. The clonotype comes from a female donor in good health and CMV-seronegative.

For the CDR3, the DNA is TGTGCCAGCAGCTTAGGCCTCAGGAGGGAGCAGTACTTC. Encoded protein: CASSLGLRREQYF. The rearrangement uses TRBV11-2 and TRBJ2-7; D perhaps matches TRBD2 (5 bases). The germline V and J ends were trimmed by 1 base and 7 bases, with 11 bases remaining between them. The germline V gene has CDR1 SGHAT and CDR2 FQNNGV. The CDR3 runs to 13 residues.